This is a list of T cell receptor beta chains from one sample in a study of blood T cell repertoires in COVID-19. Only in-frame clones appear in the TCRdb table, and some are missing; sequencing was by immunoSEQ multiplex PCR. The table includes tens of thousands of clones, approximately 90% detected once. Sequencing was carried out using peripheral blood. All receptors derive from a man aged 60 to 69 with acute or convalescent COVID-19. CDR3s include the opening cysteine and the closing phenylalanine or tryptophan. Fields, in order: clone size, J gene, CDR3 length, D gene, V gene, CDR3 DNA, CDR3 protein. The D gene is left open where the match is weak. Size values are once, few and many counts, or a class for expanded clones, and some rows have none.

clone size: -
J gene: TRBJ1-1
CDR3 length: 14
D gene: TRBD1
V gene: TRBV5-1
CDR3 DNA: TGCGCCAGCAGCGTGGACAGGCTGAACACTGAAGCTTTCTTT
CDR3 protein: CASSVDRLNTEAFF

clone size: -
J gene: TRBJ2-5
CDR3 length: 17
D gene: -
V gene: TRBV10-3
CDR3 DNA: TGTGCCATCAGTGAGTCTAGTACTACAAGAATCCAAGAGACCCAGTACTTC
CDR3 protein: CAISESSTTRIQETQYF

clone size: -
J gene: TRBJ2-3
CDR3 length: 15
D gene: TRBD2
V gene: TRBV12-5
CDR3 DNA: TGTGCTAGTGGTCCCGGGACTAGCGGGATAGATACGCAGTATTTT
CDR3 protein: CASGPGTSGIDTQYF

clone size: -
J gene: TRBJ2-1
CDR3 length: 11
D gene: -
V gene: TRBV20-1
CDR3 DNA: TGCAGTGCTAGAGGACTAGGTGAGCAGTTCTTC
CDR3 protein: CSARGLGEQFF

clone size: once
J gene: TRBJ1-3
CDR3 length: 14
D gene: -
V gene: TRBV6-2/TRBV6-3
CDR3 DNA: TGTGCCAGCAGTTACGGTAGCTCTGGAAACACCATATATTTT
CDR3 protein: CASSYGSSGNTIYF

clone size: -
J gene: TRBJ1-6
CDR3 length: 21
D gene: TRBD1
V gene: TRBV23-1
CDR3 DNA: TGCGCCAGCAGTCCGGGCGGGCAGACAGGGCTAGAAAGTTCCTATAATTCACCCCTCCACTTT
CDR3 protein: CASSPGGQTGLESSYNSPLHF

clone size: -
J gene: TRBJ2-5
CDR3 length: 15
D gene: TRBD1
V gene: TRBV4-3
CDR3 DNA: TGCGCCAGCAGCGGGGGACAGGGGAACGAGGAGACCCAGTACTTC
CDR3 protein: CASSGGQGNEETQYF

clone size: -
J gene: TRBJ1-2
CDR3 length: 14
D gene: -
V gene: TRBV27
CDR3 DNA: TGTGCCAGCAGTATGCAACAGGCTAACTATGGCTACACCTTC
CDR3 protein: CASSMQQANYGYTF

clone size: -
J gene: TRBJ2-1
CDR3 length: 13
D gene: -
V gene: TRBV20-1
CDR3 DNA: TGCAGTGCTAGTTTCGACAGAAGCAATGAGCAGTTCTTC
CDR3 protein: CSASFDRSNEQFF

clone size: -
J gene: TRBJ1-4
CDR3 length: 16
D gene: -
V gene: TRBV11-3
CDR3 DNA: TGTGCCAGCAGCTTGGAGCAGACGGTGACTAATGAAAAACTGTTTTTT
CDR3 protein: CASSLEQTVTNEKLFF

clone size: -
J gene: TRBJ1-6
CDR3 length: 17
D gene: -
V gene: TRBV27
CDR3 DNA: TGTGCCAGCAGTTTATCGGGGGGGGCTGCCTATAATTCACCCCTCCACTTT
CDR3 protein: CASSLSGGAAYNSPLHF

clone size: -
J gene: TRBJ2-7
CDR3 length: 17
D gene: -
V gene: TRBV7-5
CDR3 DNA: TGTGCCAGAAGCTTACGGGAGGGTAGCGGGCCAACCTACGAGCAGTACTTC
CDR3 protein: CARSLREGSGPTYEQYF

clone size: -
J gene: TRBJ2-4
CDR3 length: 16
D gene: -
V gene: TRBV7-2
CDR3 DNA: TGTGCCAGCAGGGGAATCGACGGGAGACGAAAAAACATTCAGTACTTC
CDR3 protein: CASRGIDGRRKNIQYF

clone size: -
J gene: TRBJ2-1
CDR3 length: 17
D gene: TRBD2
V gene: TRBV19
CDR3 DNA: TGTGCCAGTAGTTCCGGACTAGCGGGAGGGGGATACAATGAGCAGTTCTTC
CDR3 protein: CASSSGLAGGGYNEQFF

clone size: -
J gene: TRBJ1-4
CDR3 length: 16
D gene: -
V gene: TRBV5-1
CDR3 DNA: TGCGCCAGCAGCTTGGCCGGCGGGGCAACTAATGAAAAACTGTTTTTT
CDR3 protein: CASSLAGGATNEKLFF

clone size: -
J gene: TRBJ1-1
CDR3 length: 12
D gene: -
V gene: TRBV3-1/TRBV3-2
CDR3 DNA: TGTGCCAGCAGCCATCTACAGGCTGAAGCTTTCTTT
CDR3 protein: CASSHLQAEAFF

clone size: -
J gene: TRBJ1-5
CDR3 length: 15
D gene: -
V gene: TRBV15
CDR3 DNA: TGTGCCACCAGCAGAGATACCGCGAACGGTCAGCCCCAGCATTTT
CDR3 protein: CATSRDTANGQPQHF

clone size: -
J gene: TRBJ2-7
CDR3 length: 13
D gene: TRBD1
V gene: TRBV27
CDR3 DNA: TGTGCCAGCAGTCAGACAGGGGGCGACGAGCAGTACTTC
CDR3 protein: CASSQTGGDEQYF

clone size: -
J gene: TRBJ1-2
CDR3 length: 18
D gene: TRBD1
V gene: TRBV5-1
CDR3 DNA: TGCGCCAGCAGCTCACAAATCGGATCAGGGGGGCTTGGCTATGGCTACACCTTC
CDR3 protein: CASSSQIGSGGLGYGYTF

clone size: -
J gene: TRBJ2-1
CDR3 length: 15
D gene: TRBD2
V gene: TRBV2
CDR3 DNA: TGTGCCAGCAGTGGGACTAGCGGGAGACCAAATGAGCAGTTCTTC
CDR3 protein: CASSGTSGRPNEQFF

clone size: few
J gene: TRBJ2-7
CDR3 length: 14
D gene: -
V gene: TRBV6-6
CDR3 DNA: TGTGCCAGCAGTATCTCGGGACACTCCTACGAGCAGTACTTC
CDR3 protein: CASSISGHSYEQYF

clone size: -
J gene: TRBJ2-7
CDR3 length: 11
D gene: -
V gene: TRBV20-1
CDR3 DNA: TGCAGTGCCTGGGACTTCGGGGAGCAGTACTTC
CDR3 protein: CSAWDFGEQYF

clone size: -
J gene: TRBJ1-1
CDR3 length: 14
D gene: -
V gene: TRBV9
CDR3 DNA: TGTGCCAGCACCAAAGAGGGGGAGAACACTGAAGCTTTCTTT
CDR3 protein: CASTKEGENTEAFF

clone size: -
J gene: TRBJ1-3
CDR3 length: 15
D gene: -
V gene: TRBV5-3
CDR3 DNA: TGTGCCAGAAGCTCGACAGATTTCTCTGGAAACACCATATATTTT
CDR3 protein: CARSSTDFSGNTIYF

clone size: few
J gene: TRBJ1-2
CDR3 length: 17
D gene: TRBD1
V gene: TRBV19
CDR3 DNA: TGTGCCAGTAGTATTTCCAGACAGGGGAGGAGCAACTATGGCTACACCTTC
CDR3 protein: CASSISRQGRSNYGYTF

clone size: -
J gene: TRBJ2-7
CDR3 length: 13
D gene: -
V gene: TRBV30
CDR3 DNA: TGTGCCTGGAGTCAGGCCTATCTCTACGAGCAGTACTTC
CDR3 protein: CAWSQAYLYEQYF

clone size: once
J gene: TRBJ2-7
CDR3 length: 14
D gene: TRBD1
V gene: TRBV28
CDR3 DNA: TGTGCCAGCAGTTTGGGGACAGCGACCTACGAGCAGTACTTC
CDR3 protein: CASSLGTATYEQYF

clone size: few
J gene: TRBJ1-3
CDR3 length: 15
D gene: TRBD1
V gene: TRBV25-1
CDR3 DNA: TGTGCCAGCAGGCCTGACAGGGGCTCTGGAAACACCATATATTTT
CDR3 protein: CASRPDRGSGNTIYF

clone size: -
J gene: TRBJ2-4
CDR3 length: 16
D gene: -
V gene: TRBV4-3
CDR3 DNA: TGCGCCAGCAGCCCCGGGACACCTCCCGGTCGGGGCGGTCAGTACTTC
CDR3 protein: CASSPGTPPGRGGQYF

clone size: -
J gene: TRBJ1-1
CDR3 length: 13
D gene: -
V gene: TRBV6-5
CDR3 DNA: TGTGCCAGCAGAAGCGTCGGCAACACTGAAGCTTTCTTT
CDR3 protein: CASRSVGNTEAFF

clone size: -
J gene: TRBJ2-3
CDR3 length: 16
D gene: TRBD2
V gene: TRBV4-3
CDR3 DNA: TGCGCCAGCAGTCAAACTACCGCGGGAGGCGCAGATACGCAGTATTTT
CDR3 protein: CASSQTTAGGADTQYF

clone size: -
J gene: TRBJ1-5
CDR3 length: 14
D gene: -
V gene: TRBV2
CDR3 DNA: TGTGCCAGCAGTGAGATTCGAGGCGATCAGCCCCAGCATTTT
CDR3 protein: CASSEIRGDQPQHF

clone size: -
J gene: TRBJ2-3
CDR3 length: 15
D gene: -
V gene: TRBV15
CDR3 DNA: TGTGCCACCAGCAGAGACAGGGGAAAGACAGATACGCAGTATTTT
CDR3 protein: CATSRDRGKTDTQYF

clone size: -
J gene: TRBJ2-2
CDR3 length: 16
D gene: -
V gene: TRBV6-1
CDR3 DNA: TGTGCCAGCAGTGTAGAGGGACTCGCGAACACCGGGGAGCTGTTTTTT
CDR3 protein: CASSVEGLANTGELFF

clone size: once
J gene: TRBJ1-2
CDR3 length: 13
D gene: TRBD1
V gene: TRBV29-1
CDR3 DNA: TGCAGCGTTGCGCAGGGGGCGCAGAATGGCTACACCTTC
CDR3 protein: CSVAQGAQNGYTF

clone size: -
J gene: TRBJ1-5
CDR3 length: 16
D gene: -
V gene: TRBV10-2
CDR3 DNA: TGCGCCAGCAGCTCAACGGGGGGGATTAGCAATCAGCCCCAGCATTTT
CDR3 protein: CASSSTGGISNQPQHF

clone size: once
J gene: TRBJ1-2
CDR3 length: 15
D gene: -
V gene: TRBV7-3
CDR3 DNA: TGTGCCAGCAGCCCCGACGGCGCAGGGGTCTATGGCTACACCTTC
CDR3 protein: CASSPDGAGVYGYTF

clone size: -
J gene: TRBJ1-5
CDR3 length: 14
D gene: TRBD1
V gene: TRBV5-1
CDR3 DNA: TGCGCCAGCAGCCTTGGACAGGGTACTCAGCCCCAGCATTTT
CDR3 protein: CASSLGQGTQPQHF

clone size: -
J gene: TRBJ1-2
CDR3 length: 14
D gene: -
V gene: TRBV28
CDR3 DNA: TGTGCCAGCAATTGGCTACAGACGACCTATGGCTACACCTTC
CDR3 protein: CASNWLQTTYGYTF

clone size: -
J gene: TRBJ2-1
CDR3 length: 15
D gene: TRBD2
V gene: TRBV11-3
CDR3 DNA: TGTGCCAGCAGCTCTCCCGGGACTAGGTACAATGAGCAGTTCTTC
CDR3 protein: CASSSPGTRYNEQFF

clone size: -
J gene: TRBJ1-1
CDR3 length: 13
D gene: -
V gene: TRBV6-4
CDR3 DNA: TGTGCCAGCAGTGAAGAGAGTTGGACTGAAGCTTTCTTT
CDR3 protein: CASSEESWTEAFF

clone size: -
J gene: TRBJ1-2
CDR3 length: 15
D gene: TRBD1
V gene: TRBV28
CDR3 DNA: TGTGCCAGCAGTCAACTCCAGGGGGCGCGGTATGGCTACACCTTC
CDR3 protein: CASSQLQGARYGYTF

clone size: -
J gene: TRBJ1-1
CDR3 length: 14
D gene: -
V gene: TRBV6-1
CDR3 DNA: TGTGCCAGCAGTGAATCGGGGGTTAACACTGAAGCTTTCTTT
CDR3 protein: CASSESGVNTEAFF

clone size: -
J gene: TRBJ2-5
CDR3 length: 12
D gene: -
V gene: TRBV29-1
CDR3 DNA: TGCAGCGTTGCCCCGTTTCAAGAGACCCAGTACTTC
CDR3 protein: CSVAPFQETQYF

clone size: once
J gene: TRBJ1-6
CDR3 length: 16
D gene: TRBD1
V gene: TRBV5-4
CDR3 DNA: TGTGCCAGCAGCCCGGGACAGTTTACCTATAATTCACCCCTCCACTTT
CDR3 protein: CASSPGQFTYNSPLHF

clone size: -
J gene: TRBJ1-2
CDR3 length: 16
D gene: -
V gene: TRBV11-3
CDR3 DNA: TGTGCCAGCAGCTTAGATTCGGTCAGGGGTGACTATGGCTACACCTTC
CDR3 protein: CASSLDSVRGDYGYTF

clone size: -
J gene: TRBJ1-6
CDR3 length: 17
D gene: TRBD1
V gene: TRBV28
CDR3 DNA: TGTGCCAGCACCTCTTGGGGACAGAGCTCCTATAATTCACCCCTCCACTTT
CDR3 protein: CASTSWGQSSYNSPLHF

clone size: once
J gene: TRBJ1-1
CDR3 length: 13
D gene: -
V gene: TRBV7-3
CDR3 DNA: TGTGCCAGCAGCTTAGCGGGGAGGGGCGAAGCTTTCTTT
CDR3 protein: CASSLAGRGEAFF

clone size: -
J gene: TRBJ2-5
CDR3 length: 14
D gene: -
V gene: TRBV18
CDR3 DNA: TGTGCCAGCTCACTATATGGAGGGCAAGAGACCCAGTACTTC
CDR3 protein: CASSLYGGQETQYF

clone size: -
J gene: TRBJ1-1
CDR3 length: 13
D gene: -
V gene: TRBV6-6
CDR3 DNA: TGTGCCAGCAGTTTCCAGGGAGGTACTGAAGCTTTCTTT
CDR3 protein: CASSFQGGTEAFF

clone size: -
J gene: TRBJ2-1
CDR3 length: 18
D gene: TRBD2
V gene: TRBV28
CDR3 DNA: TGTGCCAGCAGTCCCTTCACTAGCGGGAGGCCCGGGAGGAATGAGCAGTTCTTC
CDR3 protein: CASSPFTSGRPGRNEQFF

clone size: -
J gene: TRBJ2-7
CDR3 length: 14
D gene: TRBD1
V gene: TRBV28
CDR3 DNA: TGTGCCAGCAGGCAACCGGGACAGGGGACCGAGCAGTACTTC
CDR3 protein: CASRQPGQGTEQYF

clone size: -
J gene: TRBJ1-2
CDR3 length: 11
D gene: -
V gene: TRBV19
CDR3 DNA: TGTGCCAGTAGTTTCGGGTCTGGCTACACCTTC
CDR3 protein: CASSFGSGYTF

clone size: -
J gene: TRBJ2-1
CDR3 length: 20
D gene: TRBD2
V gene: TRBV6-2/TRBV6-3
CDR3 DNA: TGTGCCAGCAGTTACTCGGTGGTAGCGGGGGGGATCCCCTACTACAATGAGCAGTTCTTC
CDR3 protein: CASSYSVVAGGIPYYNEQFF